The entry below gives a single T cell receptor (beta chain) sequence along with its context. Its antigen is not known. This sample was taken from a study of T cells in Graves' hyperthyroidism and ophthalmopathy. Over 18 months, lack of ophthalmopathy progression marked Graves' hyperthyroidism as stable. CDR3 size: 14 residues. Looked up from germline, CDR1 is LNHDA and CDR2 is SQIVND (reference sequence). Trimming pared 6 bases from V and 3 bases from J, leaving 15 bases between. From RNA transcripts, TCR beta CDR3 regions were amplified. RT-PCR in the first round (using the HTBI primer set) targeted the TCR CDR3. One entry per CDR3 protein results from TCRdb running MiXCR on the multiplex PCR reads. Of fewer than 850,000 distinct CDR3 sequences in the sample, 15% to 20% are singletons; the top ten hold about 16%. Findings and limits, study-wide: Ophthalmopathy, as predicted by the model, came a median 6.5 months after the prediction.

The clonotype originates from a man between 45 and 60 years old with Graves' hyperthyroidism. The chain has TRBV19 and TRBJ2-7; a weak D match, TRBD2 (6 bases). The sequencing sample was made of blood. CDR3 amino acids: CASSPQGGNYEQYF. The CDR3 coding sequence is TGTGCCAGTAGCCCTCAGGGAGGAAACTACGAGCAGTACTTC.